A single sample is the source of the 7 T cell receptor beta chains below, sequenced in a study of cytotoxic CD8 clonotypes in ibrutinib-treated CLL. Only in-frame clones appear in the TCRdb table, and some are missing; sequencing was by immunoSEQ multiplex PCR. The top ten clones hold about 1.9% of a sample with over 150,000 clones, over 65% of them seen once. The sample was PBMCs, taken after 12 months of ibrutinib treatment. The source is a human donor with chronic lymphocytic leukemia.

The V call is TRBV2, the J call TRBJ2-3, with TRBD1 matching over 9 bases. Germline CDR1 reads SNHLY; CDR2 reads FYNNEI. This CDR3 region has 14 residues. The ends lost 6 bases at V and 8 bases at J; junction bases unmatched: 9. The CDR3 DNA sequence: TGTGCCAGCAGCCGGGACAGGGATATCGGTACGCAGTATTTT. Its translation is CASSRDRDIGTQYF.

For the CDR3, the DNA is TGCAGCGTTGATCACCCTACTTCACTCTCCTACAATGAGCAGTTCTTC. It yields the protein CSVDHPTSLSYNEQFF. V gene TRBV29-1 combines with J gene TRBJ2-1; D ambiguous. Germline assignment: CDR1 SQVTM and CDR2 ANQGSEA. Trimming took 3 bases from V and 0 from J, leaving 15 bases between them. This CDR3 region has 16 residues.

V usage is TRBV7-2 and J usage is TRBJ2-7; D is possibly TRBD2 (6 bases). Deletions cut 3 bases from V and 0 bases from J, with 15 bases between. Germline CDR1 is SGHTA and CDR2 is FQGNSA. CDR3 size: 16 residues. The CDR3 region is CASSFGRGTASYEQYF. The CDR3 DNA reads as TGTGCCAGCAGCTTCGGCCGGGGGACCGCCTCCTACGAGCAGTACTTC.

V gene TRBV10-3 combines with J gene TRBJ2-1; 7 nucleotides match TRBD2. This CDR3 has 14 residues. Germline CDR1 reads ENHRY; CDR2 reads SYGVKD. J lost 8 bases, V lost 3 bases, and 7 bases had no gene match. This CDR3 is CAISEGLGTDEQFF. DNA of the CDR3: TGTGCCATCAGTGAAGGACTAGGGACGGATGAGCAGTTCTTC.

This chain joins TRBV6-5 and TRBJ1-2, with 8 bases aligning to TRBD1. CDR1 is MNHEY and CDR2 is SVGAGI in the germline V gene. The V segment lost 5 bases and the J segment 1 base; nucleotides outside the gene matches: 3. This CDR3 contains 14 residues. The CDR3 protein is CASSEGQGNYGYTF. The DNA for the CDR3 is TGTGCCAGCAGTGAAGGACAGGGTAACTATGGCTACACCTTC.

The chain carries TRBV5-1 and TRBJ2-3, with 7 nucleotides matching TRBD2. Germline assignment: CDR1 SGHRS and CDR2 YFSETQ. Unmatched junction bases numbered 11, after V lost 4 bases and J lost 6 bases. The CDR3 covers 15 residues. The CDR3 is CASSAGAVGGDTQYF. CDR3 nucleotides: TGCGCCAGCAGCGCGGGAGCAGTTGGTGGCGATACGCAGTATTTT.

The J gene is TRBJ2-7, the V gene TRBV6-5; 9 bases line up with TRBD2. Germline V lookup: CDR1 MNHEY, CDR2 SVGAGI. The CDR3 totals 15 residues. V gave up 3 bases and J gave up 5 bases; unmatched junction bases: 8. This chain's CDR3 is CASSYIGGRAHEQYF. CDR3 DNA sequence: TGTGCCAGCAGTTATATCGGCGGGAGGGCCCACGAGCAGTACTTC.